The source of this TCR beta chain is a study of blood T cells in healthy people across ages. Points from the study as a whole: The study lacked donor CMV status, which possibly confounded expanded clonotype changes.

Combining a sample-barcoded 5' primer with a J-beta primer mix, a second PCR ran for roughly 6 to 12 cycles. TCRdb passed the 5' RACE reads through MiXCR, listing each CDR3 protein once. Of about 1,500,000 distinct CDR3 sequences in the sample, around 42% were seen once. V was clipped by 8 bases and J by 5 bases, with 9 bases between them. In germline, CDR1 is KGHDR, CDR2 SFDVKD. The CDR3 is 11 amino acids. Notes on this clonotype: Its specificity is not known.

The chain carries TRBV24-1 and TRBJ2-7, with D unresolved. This TCR was recovered from a young woman in good health. Sequenced input: blood. The CDR3 spells CATTGPHEQYF. The CDR3 DNA follows: TGTGCCACCACTGGTCCCCACGAGCAGTACTTC.